The source of this T cell receptor beta chain is a study of T-cell reconstitution after alpha-beta-depleted transplantation in children. There are a few counts of this clonotype. Its antigen remains unidentified. Germline V gene sequence: CDR1 ENHRY, CDR2 SYGVKD. This CDR3 comprises 14 residues. V lost 8 bases, J lost 6 bases, and 4 bases stayed unmatched. Preparation of the TCRbeta library involved a method that used unique molecular identifiers. In TCRdb, the PCR reads were re-called with MiXCR into one record per CDR3 protein. The repertoire holds about 640,000 distinct CDR3 sequences, with roughly 13% as singletons. Broader study findings: Some patients' high day-60 TCRbeta diversity was attributed to recipient cells surviving conditioning. Reportedly, alpha-beta T cells present about two months post-transplant originated from several hundred expanded clones of graft origin. T-cell counts and diversity were attributed mostly to newly produced T cells one year after transplant.

The source of this sequence is a male patient younger than 18 who had a stem cell transplant for acute myeloid leukemia, so the T cells may come from the graft donor. The chain recombines TRBV10-3 with TRBJ2-1; 13 positions match TRBD2. Specimen: PBMCs, mostly from graft donor cells, collected 360 days after TCRalphabeta/CD19-depleted stem cell transplant. CDR3 bases: TGTGCCATCGGACTAGCGGGAGCTCTCAATGAGCAGTTCTTC. As protein: CAIGLAGALNEQFF.